The clone carrying this T cell receptor (beta chain) was seen only a few times. The V and J ends lost 1 base and 10 bases, in that order; junction bases with no gene match: 13. This CDR3 is built from 16 residues. Germline V gives CDR1 SGDLS, CDR2 YYNGEE. The data belong to a study of cytomegalovirus exposure and HLA in healthy donors. Study summary: Early on, a data release was issued that held tens of millions of unique TCRs from HLA-typed donors.

PCR was performed using 60 Vbeta and 13 Jbeta primers. Only in-frame clones appear in the TCRdb table, and some are missing; sequencing was by immunoSEQ multiplex PCR. Found here are fewer than 200,000 clones, 75% to 80% of them singletons; the top ten hold approximately 2.6%. V is TRBV9 and J is TRBJ1-4; 7 positions match TRBD1. The sample consisted of PBMCs. This TCR was sampled from a female donor in good health and CMV-seronegative. CDR3 bases: TGTGCCAGCAGCGTAACATCCGGGACAGATCTCGGAAAACTGTTTTTT. Translating gives CASSVTSGTDLGKLFF.